The 18 T cell receptor beta chains given below trace back to one sample, sequenced in a study of blood T cell repertoires in COVID-19. Some clones are missing from TCRdb's copy, which holds only in-frame ones; the method was immunoSEQ multiplex PCR. This repertoire shows 250,000 to 300,000 clones, more than 70% found once; its top ten account for approximately 5.4%. The sequenced sample consisted of peripheral blood. The receptors originated from a man aged 80 or over with acute or convalescent COVID-19.

The V call is TRBV28, the J call TRBJ1-5; D might be TRBD1 (5 bases). The CDR3 totals 14 residues. Germline CDR1 is MDHEN and CDR2 is SYDVKM. V shed 6 bases and J shed 5 bases, with 14 bases lying between them. CDR3 residues: CASRAGGVDQPQHF. The DNA of the CDR3 is TGTGCCAGCAGGGCGGGGGGTGTCGATCAGCCCCAGCATTTT.

This clone was observed a handful of times. The chain employs TRBV11-2 and TRBJ2-2; D gene unclear. This CDR3 has 14 amino acids. V dropped 1 base and J dropped 0 bases, with 3 bases sitting between them. Germline CDR1 SGHAT, CDR2 FQNNGV. This CDR3 reads CASSLGANTGELFF. CDR3 nucleotide sequence: TGTGCCAGCAGCTTAGGAGCGAACACCGGGGAGCTGTTTTTT.

With respect to this clone: This same CDR3 is encoded by further DNA sequences in the sample. The genes are TRBV5-1 and TRBJ2-3; a possible D gene is TRBD1 (6 bases). CDR1 and CDR2 from the germline V gene are SGHRS and YFSETQ. Trimming left V 2 bases short and J 0 bases short, with 10 bases between. The CDR3 loop spans 15 amino acids. The CDR3: CASSLEGDSTDTQYF. CDR3 sequence (DNA): TGCGCCAGCAGCTTAGAGGGGGATAGCACAGATACGCAGTATTTT.

In its sample, this clone was seen a few times. This chain links TRBV3-1 (or the pseudogene TRBV3-2) with TRBJ2-1; 10 bases match TRBD1. The V gene's germline CDR1 is LGHDT and CDR2 YNNKEL (reference sequence). The J segment lost 4 bases and the V segment lost 4 bases, leaving 7 bases of the junction unmatched. The CDR3 runs to 16 residues. CDR3 loop: CASSPSGTGDYNEQFF. DNA of the CDR3: TGTGCCAGCAGCCCCAGCGGGACAGGGGATTACAATGAGCAGTTCTTC.

The V gene is TRBV3-1 (or the pseudogene TRBV3-2), the J gene TRBJ2-7; 14 positions match TRBD2. Trimming took 0 bases from V and 10 from J; bases not matched to a gene: 2. Germline loops: CDR1 LGHDT, CDR2 YNNKEL (reference sequence). CDR3 size: 14 residues. The CDR3 DNA reads TGTGCCAGCAGCCAAGAAGGGACTAGCGGGAGACAGTACTTC. Encoded protein: CASSQEGTSGRQYF.

The chain has TRBV25-1 and TRBJ2-2; 9 nucleotides agree with TRBD1. Germline V gene sequence: CDR1 MGHDK, CDR2 SYGVNS. This CDR3 is 15 amino acids long. J gave up 4 bases and V 5 bases, and 5 bases lay outside the gene matches. CDR3 nucleotides: TGTGCCAGCAGTAAGAGGGACAGGGCCACCGGGGAGCTGTTTTTT. Translating gives CASSKRDRATGELFF.

V usage is TRBV7-3 and J usage is TRBJ2-5, with a tentative D call TRBD2 (5 bases). The ends were cut back, 3 bases at V and 0 bases at J, with 11 bases in the middle. Germline V gene data show CDR1 as SGHTA and CDR2 as FQGTGA. This CDR3 has 15 residues. CDR3 bases: TGTGCCAGCAGCTTTGGGATGCGGGACCAAGAGACCCAGTACTTC. Protein: CASSFGMRDQETQYF.

The chain carries TRBV7-2 and TRBJ2-7, with a weak D call TRBD1 (5 bases). V shed 1 base and J shed 5 bases, with 18 bases lying between them. The CDR3 totals 16 residues. CDR1 is SGHTA and CDR2 is FQGNSA in the germline V gene. The DNA of the CDR3 is TGTGCCAGCAGCTTAGATTTGATTCAGGGTCATAACGAGCAGTACTTC. Residues: CASSLDLIQGHNEQYF.

The chain couples TRBV6-5 to TRBJ2-3, with TRBD2 matching 10 bases. The CDR3 runs to 15 residues. In germline, CDR1 is MNHEY, CDR2 SVGAGI. V was clipped by 4 bases and J by 6 bases; unmatched bases: 7. The CDR3 coding sequence is TGTGCCAGCAGTTGGGGACTAGCGTCACCTGATACGCAGTATTTT. Its translation: CASSWGLASPDTQYF.

V and J are TRBV5-5 and TRBJ2-7; D possibly corresponds to TRBD1 (5 bases). The CDR3 is 13 residues long. Trimming removed 0 bases from V and 3 bases from J, with 7 bases in between. CDR1 and CDR2 from the germline V gene are SGHKS and YYEKEE (reference sequence). The CDR3 nucleotides read TGTGCCAGCAGCTTGGCGCAGGGCTACGAGCAGTACTTC. Amino acids: CASSLAQGYEQYF.

The V gene is TRBV11-2, the J gene TRBJ2-3; possibly TRBD2 for D (5 bases). Looked up from germline, CDR1 is SGHAT and CDR2 is FQNNGV. V was clipped by 1 base and J by 0 bases, with 8 bases between them. The CDR3 sequence is 15 residues long. CDR3 loop: CASSLAGISTDTQYF. DNA for the CDR3: TGTGCCAGCAGCTTAGCGGGGATCAGCACAGATACGCAGTATTTT.

The chain combines TRBV2 with TRBJ2-1, with 14 bases identical to TRBD2. V trimming: 6 bases; J trimming: 2 bases; junction bases outside the gene matches: 12. Germline V CDR1 and CDR2: SNHLY, FYNNEI. The CDR3 extends over 19 amino acids. CDR3 nucleotide sequence: TGTGCCAGCAGCGTCGGGACTAGCGGGGGCCGCAAGACCTACAATGAGCAGTTCTTC. It is translated as CASSVGTSGGRKTYNEQFF.

The chain uses TRBV27 and TRBJ2-2, with 9 nucleotides matching TRBD2. The CDR3 extends over 15 amino acids. V lost 5 bases to trimming and J lost 2 bases; unmatched junction nucleotides: 3. Looked up from germline, CDR1 is MNHEY and CDR2 is SMNVEV (reference sequence). Here the CDR3 reads CASSPSGANTGELFF. The CDR3 region has the DNA TGTGCCAGCAGTCCTAGCGGGGCAAACACCGGGGAGCTGTTTTTT.

The genes are TRBV5-6 and TRBJ1-2; D unresolved. This CDR3 is built from 11 residues. V gave up 0 bases and J gave up 8 bases, with 5 bases separating them. Germline loops: CDR1 SGHDT, CDR2 YYEEEE. The CDR3 spells CASSLAGGYTF. The CDR3 DNA sequence: TGTGCCAGCAGCTTGGCGGGGGGCTACACCTTC.

The gene calls are TRBV6-5 and TRBJ2-2, with TRBD1 as a possible D gene (6 bases). V was cut by 2 bases and J by 5 bases, with 15 bases left in between. The length of the CDR3 is 16 residues. Germline-derived CDR1 and CDR2 are MNHEY and SVGAGI. CDR3 region: CASSYTGAGETGELFF. CDR3 coding DNA: TGTGCCAGCAGTTACACCGGGGCAGGGGAGACCGGGGAGCTGTTTTTT.

As for this clone: The same CDR3 is also encoded by other DNA sequences in this sample. The chain joins TRBV3-1 (or the pseudogene TRBV3-2) to TRBJ1-5; no firm D call. The ends were cut back, 0 bases at V and 0 bases at J, with 6 bases in the middle. Germline V gene data show CDR1 as LGHDT and CDR2 as YNNKEL (reference sequence). The CDR3 is 15 amino acids. The CDR3 loop is CASSQDGNSNQPQHF. The CDR3 DNA reads TGTGCCAGCAGCCAAGACGGTAATAGCAATCAGCCCCAGCATTTT.

The chain joins TRBV5-1 to TRBJ1-2; D gene ambiguous. Between the trimmed V and J ends, which lost 1 base and 3 bases, there was a span of 7 bases. The CDR3 runs 13 residues. CDR1 and CDR2 (germline): SGHRS, YFSETQ. The CDR3 loop is CASSLKQDYGYTF. In nucleotides, the CDR3 is TGCGCCAGCAGCTTGAAGCAGGACTATGGCTACACCTTC.

This clone was counted a few times. This chain joins TRBV16 and TRBJ1-5; D call uncertain. The CDR3 is 13 amino acids. Trimming removed 0 bases from V and 6 bases from J, with 6 bases in between. Germline assignment: CDR1 KGHSY and CDR2 FQNENV. CDR3 residues: CASSQSRGQPQHF. The CDR3, as DNA: TGTGCCAGCAGCCAATCAAGAGGTCAGCCCCAGCATTTT.